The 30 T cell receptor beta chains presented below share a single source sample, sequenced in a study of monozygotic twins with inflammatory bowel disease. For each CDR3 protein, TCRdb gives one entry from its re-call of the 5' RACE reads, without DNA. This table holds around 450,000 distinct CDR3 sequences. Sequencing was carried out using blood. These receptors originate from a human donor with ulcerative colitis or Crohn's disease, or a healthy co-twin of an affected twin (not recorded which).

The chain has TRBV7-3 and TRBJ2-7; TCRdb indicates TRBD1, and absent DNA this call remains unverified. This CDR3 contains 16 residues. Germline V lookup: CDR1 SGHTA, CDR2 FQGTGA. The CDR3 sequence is CASSLNGLGSRGEQYF. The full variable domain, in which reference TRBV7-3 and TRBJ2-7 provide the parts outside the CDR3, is GAGVSQTPSNKVTEKGKYVELRCDPISGHTALYWYRQSLGQGPEFLIYFQGTGAADDSGLPNDRFFAVRPEGSVSTLKIQRTERGDSAVYLCASSLNGLGSRGEQYFGPGTRLTVT.

CDR3 protein: CASSDLGGSEKLFF. The chain is built from TRBV6-1 and TRBJ1-4; the TCRdb call, TRBD1, lacks DNA for checking. Germline values: CDR1 MNHNS, CDR2 SASEGT. This CDR3 spans 14 amino acids.

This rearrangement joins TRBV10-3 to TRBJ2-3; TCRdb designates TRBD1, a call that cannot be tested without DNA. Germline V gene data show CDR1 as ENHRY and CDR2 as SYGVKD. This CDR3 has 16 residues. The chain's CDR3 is CAISESGQTSTDTQYF.

This CDR3 reads CASSPDNSGNTIYF. The genes are TRBV9 and TRBJ1-3. Germline V gene sequence: CDR1 SGDLS, CDR2 YYNGEE. This CDR3 spans 14 amino acids.

The CDR3 sequence: CSVEPSERDTGELFF. This chain connects TRBV29-1 to TRBJ2-2; TCRdb reports TRBD2, a call that lacks DNA to check it against. The CDR3 contains 15 residues. CDR1 and CDR2 (germline): SQVTM, ANQGSEA.

The CDR3 reads CASSPYGGEIYEQYF. The chain has TRBV4-2 and TRBJ2-7; TCRdb's D call, TRBD1, is unchecked because there is no DNA. This CDR3 has 15 amino acids. Germline lookup yields CDR1 LGHNA and CDR2 YNFKEQ.

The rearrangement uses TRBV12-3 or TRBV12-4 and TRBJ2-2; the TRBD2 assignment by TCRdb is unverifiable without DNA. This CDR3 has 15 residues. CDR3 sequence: CASRTTRESTGELFF.

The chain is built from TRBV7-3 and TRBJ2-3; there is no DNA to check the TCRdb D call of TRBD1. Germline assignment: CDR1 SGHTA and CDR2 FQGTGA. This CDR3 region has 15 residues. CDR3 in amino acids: CASSSRGAYTDTQYF.

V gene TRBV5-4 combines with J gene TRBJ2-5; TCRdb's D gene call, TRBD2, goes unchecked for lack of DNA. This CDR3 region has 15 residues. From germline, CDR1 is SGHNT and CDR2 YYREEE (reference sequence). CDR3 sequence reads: CASSLGVVSGGTQYF. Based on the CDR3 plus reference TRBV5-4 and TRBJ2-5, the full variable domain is ETGVTQSPTHLIKTRGQQVTLRCSSQSGHNTVSWYQQALGQGPQFIFQYYREEENGRGNFPPRFSGLQFPNYSSELNVNALELDDSALYLCASSLGVVSGGTQYFGPGTRLLVL.

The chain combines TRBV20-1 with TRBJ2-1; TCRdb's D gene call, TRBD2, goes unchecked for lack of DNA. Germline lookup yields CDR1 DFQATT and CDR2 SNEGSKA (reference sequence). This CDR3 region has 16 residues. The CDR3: CSAREEELAGYNEQFF.

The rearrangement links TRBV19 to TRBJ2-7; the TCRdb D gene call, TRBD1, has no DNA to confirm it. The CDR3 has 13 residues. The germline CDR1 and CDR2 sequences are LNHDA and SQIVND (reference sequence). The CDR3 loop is CASSPGTELGQYF. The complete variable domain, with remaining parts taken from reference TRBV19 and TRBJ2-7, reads DGGITQSPKYLFRKEGQNVTLSCEQNLNHDAMYWYRQDPGQGLRLIYYSQIVNDFQKGDIAEGYSVSREKKESFPLTVTSAQKNPTAFYLCASSPGTELGQYFGPGTRLTVT.

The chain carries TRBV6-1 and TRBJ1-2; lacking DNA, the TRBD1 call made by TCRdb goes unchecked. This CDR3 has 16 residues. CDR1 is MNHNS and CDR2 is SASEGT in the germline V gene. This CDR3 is CASRGQGARKGYGYTF.

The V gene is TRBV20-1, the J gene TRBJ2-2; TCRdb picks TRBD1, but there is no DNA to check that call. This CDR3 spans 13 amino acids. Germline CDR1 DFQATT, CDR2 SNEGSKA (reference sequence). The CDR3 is CSARNGGTGELFF.

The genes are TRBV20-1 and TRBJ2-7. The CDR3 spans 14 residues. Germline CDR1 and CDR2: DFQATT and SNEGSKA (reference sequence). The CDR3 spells CSASSAFSSYEQYF.

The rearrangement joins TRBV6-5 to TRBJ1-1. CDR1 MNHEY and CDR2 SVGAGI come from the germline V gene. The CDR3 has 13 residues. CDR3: CASSYLEDTEAFF.

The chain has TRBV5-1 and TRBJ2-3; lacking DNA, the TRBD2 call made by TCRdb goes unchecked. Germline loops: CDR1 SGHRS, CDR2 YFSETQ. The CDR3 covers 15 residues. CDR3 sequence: CASSFSGSSTDTQYF.

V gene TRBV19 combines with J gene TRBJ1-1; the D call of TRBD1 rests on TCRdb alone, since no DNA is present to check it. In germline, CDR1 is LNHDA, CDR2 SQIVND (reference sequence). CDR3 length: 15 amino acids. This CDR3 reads CASRLQGAGNTEAFF.

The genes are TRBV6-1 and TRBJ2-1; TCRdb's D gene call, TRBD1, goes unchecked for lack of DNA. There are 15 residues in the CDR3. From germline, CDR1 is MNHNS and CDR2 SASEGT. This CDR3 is CASSPETGGMNEQFF.

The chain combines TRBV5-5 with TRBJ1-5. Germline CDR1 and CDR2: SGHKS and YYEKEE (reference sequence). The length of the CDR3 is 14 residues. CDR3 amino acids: CASSLGFLNQPQHF. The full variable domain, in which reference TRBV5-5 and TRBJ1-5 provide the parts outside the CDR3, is DAGVTQSPTHLIKTRGQQVTLRCSPISGHKSVSWYQQVLGQGPQFIFQYYEKEERGRGNFPDRFSARQFPNYSSELNVNALLLGDSALYLCASSLGFLNQPQHFGDGTRLSIL.

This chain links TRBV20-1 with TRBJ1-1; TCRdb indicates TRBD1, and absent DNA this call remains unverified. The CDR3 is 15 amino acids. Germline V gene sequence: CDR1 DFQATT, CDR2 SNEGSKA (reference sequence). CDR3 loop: CSARVPGVGNTEAFF.

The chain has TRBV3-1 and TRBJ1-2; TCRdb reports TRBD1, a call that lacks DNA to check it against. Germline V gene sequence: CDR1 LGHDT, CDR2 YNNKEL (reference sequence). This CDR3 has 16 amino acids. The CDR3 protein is CASSLGQGAYVDGYTF.

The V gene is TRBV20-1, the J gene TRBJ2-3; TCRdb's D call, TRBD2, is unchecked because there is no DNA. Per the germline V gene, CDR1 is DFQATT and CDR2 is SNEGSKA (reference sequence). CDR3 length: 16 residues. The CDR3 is CSAYSGRPGSTDTQYF.

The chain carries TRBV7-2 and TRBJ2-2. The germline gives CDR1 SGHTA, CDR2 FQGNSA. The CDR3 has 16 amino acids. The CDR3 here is CASSLAPAANTGELFF.

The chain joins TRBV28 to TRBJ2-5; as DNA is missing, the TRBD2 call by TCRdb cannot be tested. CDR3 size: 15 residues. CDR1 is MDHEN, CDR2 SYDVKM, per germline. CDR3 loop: CASSFRGVLQETQYF.

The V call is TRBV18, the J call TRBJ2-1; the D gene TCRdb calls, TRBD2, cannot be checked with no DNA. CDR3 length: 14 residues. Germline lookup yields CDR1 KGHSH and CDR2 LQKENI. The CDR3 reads CASSPPGGGDEQFF.

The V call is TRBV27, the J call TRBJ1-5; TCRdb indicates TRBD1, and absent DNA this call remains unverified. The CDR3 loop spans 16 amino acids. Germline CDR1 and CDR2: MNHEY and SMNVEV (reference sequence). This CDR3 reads CASSFSRQGVRQPQHF.

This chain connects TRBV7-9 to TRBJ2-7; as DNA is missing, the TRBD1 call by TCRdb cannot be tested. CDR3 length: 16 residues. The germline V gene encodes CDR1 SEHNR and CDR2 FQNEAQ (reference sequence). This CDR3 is CASSLVSSALSYEQYF.

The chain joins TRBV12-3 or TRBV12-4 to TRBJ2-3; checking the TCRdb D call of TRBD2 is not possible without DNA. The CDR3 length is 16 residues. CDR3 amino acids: CASSQRLAGSSDTQYF.

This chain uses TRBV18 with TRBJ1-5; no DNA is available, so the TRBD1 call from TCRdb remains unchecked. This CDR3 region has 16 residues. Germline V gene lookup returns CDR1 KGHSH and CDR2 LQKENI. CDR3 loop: CASSLQQGVINQPQHF.

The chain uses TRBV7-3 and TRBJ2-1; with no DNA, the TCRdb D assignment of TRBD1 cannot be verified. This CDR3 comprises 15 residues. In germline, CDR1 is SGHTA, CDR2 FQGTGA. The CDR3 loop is CASSLSGGSLNEQFF.